The present T cell receptor beta chain was sequenced within a study of shared clonotypes between healthy human individuals. Overall study context: With ages of 18 to 49, the donors were a couple of women and three men.

CD45RO negativity and positive selection for CCR7 defined naive CD8 cells, a population that excluded terminally differentiated effector memory CD45RA+ cells. In the study's own analysis: ImmunoSEQ sequences covered only the junction and lacked quality scores; filtering therefore differed. The table came from immunoSEQ multiplex PCR; TCRdb's copy has only in-frame clones and leaves some out. V and J calls and clone size are those listed in that table; D and trimming were worked out from the DNA. Of 1.5 million to 2.5 million clones in the sample, 85% to 95% were seen once. Sample: naive CD8+ T cells sorted from blood. The TCR sequence derives from a man aged 18 to 29 in good health.

CDR3 nucleotide sequence: TGTGCCTGGAGTTATCACGGCGGGGATCCTAGTGGCTACACCTTC. Translating it yields CAWSYHGGDPSGYTF. V is TRBV30 and J is TRBJ1-2; no clear D. Germline loops: CDR1 GTSNPN, CDR2 SVGIG (reference sequence). Trimming removed 2 bases from V and 7 bases from J, with 20 bases in between. This CDR3 contains 15 residues.